This TCR beta chain was captured by sequencing in a study of CD8 T cell repertoires and HIV-1 epitope variants. Study-level information: Each of Twenty-five Gag and Nef epitope peptides stimulated a separate culture. The baseline condition was 1M T cells left uncultured.

In regard to this clone: Antigen unknown.

General study points: The TAALDMSHF plasma variant had no responses, unlike KF9 (five clonotypes) and HW9 (one).

Trimming cost V 6 bases and J 0 bases, with 12 bases left between them. CDR3 length: 15 residues. Germline assignment: CDR1 MNHNS and CDR2 SASEGT. Sequencing used immunoSEQ multiplex PCR; TCRdb keeps in-frame clones, though not all of them. Of more than 4,000 clones listed, more than 60% were seen once; the top ten hold around 40%. This sequence originates from a male donor with HIV. Sequenced: cultured CD8+ T cells derived from PBMCs. J is TRBJ1-3 and V is TRBV6-1, with a weak D call TRBD1 (6 bases). This CDR3 reads CASRAQGPSGNTIYF. The DNA for the CDR3 is TGTGCCAGCAGGGCACAGGGCCCCTCTGGAAACACCATATATTTT.